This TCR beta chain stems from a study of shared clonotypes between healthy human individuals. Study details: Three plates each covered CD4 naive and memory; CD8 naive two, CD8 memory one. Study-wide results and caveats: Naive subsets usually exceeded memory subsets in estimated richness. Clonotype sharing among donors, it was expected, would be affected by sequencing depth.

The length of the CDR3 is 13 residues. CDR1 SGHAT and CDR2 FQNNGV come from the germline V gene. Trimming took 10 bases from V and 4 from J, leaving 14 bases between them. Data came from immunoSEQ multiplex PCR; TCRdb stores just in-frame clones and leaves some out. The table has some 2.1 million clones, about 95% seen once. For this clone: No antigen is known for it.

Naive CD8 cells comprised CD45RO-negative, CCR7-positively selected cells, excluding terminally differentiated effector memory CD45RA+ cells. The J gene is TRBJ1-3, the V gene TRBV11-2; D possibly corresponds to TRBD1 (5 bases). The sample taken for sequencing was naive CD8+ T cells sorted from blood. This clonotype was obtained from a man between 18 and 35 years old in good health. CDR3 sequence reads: CAIRKGVGNTIYF. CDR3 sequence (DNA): TGTGCCATCAGGAAAGGGGTGGGAAACACCATATATTTT.